A selection of T cell receptor beta chains follows, all from one sample in a study of T cells in Graves' hyperthyroidism and ophthalmopathy. TCRdb ran MiXCR on the multiplex PCR reads and lists one entry per CDR3 protein. The sample lists approximately 720,000 distinct CDR3 sequences; around 20% were seen once. Input material: blood. The receptor source for this set is a woman in her fifties or sixties with Graves' hyperthyroidism that later progressed to Graves' ophthalmopathy. Each CDR3 is given with its conserved first and last residue. D genes are given only for firm matches. A row's size may be missing; if present it is once, few, many or a size class.

d_gene | j_gene | v_gene | abundance | CDR3nt | CDR3aa
TRBD2 | TRBJ2-3 | TRBV20-1 | many | TGCAGTGCCGAGGGACTAGCGGGGGCCACAGATACGCAGTATTTT | CSAEGLAGATDTQYF
TRBD2 | TRBJ2-2 | TRBV6-2/TRBV6-3 | once | TGTGCCAGCTCCGTGGGGCTAGCGGGGGGAAACACCGGGGAGCTGTTTTTT | CASSVGLAGGNTGELFF
NA | TRBJ2-2 | TRBV9 | many | TGTGCCAGCAGCCCTCAGGACTATTCCACCGGGGAGCTGTTTTTT | CASSPQDYSTGELFF
NA | TRBJ2-7 | TRBV11-2 | many | TGTGCCAGCAAAATGGGGCCGGACGAGCAGTACTTC | CASKMGPDEQYF
NA | TRBJ2-1 | TRBV7-6 | NA | TGTGCCAGCAGCCCCCCACAAGGGAGTAGTGAGCAGTTCTTC | CASSPPQGSSEQFF
NA | TRBJ1-2 | TRBV24-1 | few | TGTGCCACCAGTGACAGGGGACATGGCTACACCTTC | CATSDRGHGYTF
NA | TRBJ2-1 | TRBV5-1 | NA | TGCGCCAGCGCCCCCCCTTCAGGGATAGTATCTGAGCAGTTCTTC | CASAPPSGIVSEQFF
NA | TRBJ2-3 | TRBV19 | NA | TGTCCCAGTAGTATGGCAGCCTTCACAGATACGCAGTATTTT | CPSSMAAFTDTQYF
TRBD1 | TRBJ1-2 | TRBV10-3 | NA | TGTGCCATCAGTCCCGGGGACAGGGGGCCACGGTACTATGGCTACACCTTC | CAISPGDRGPRYYGYTF
TRBD1 | TRBJ1-1 | TRBV7-2 | few | TGTGCCAGCAGCTCGCCGGGACAGTTGAACACTGAAGCTTTCTTT | CASSSPGQLNTEAFF
NA | TRBJ1-1 | TRBV20-1 | NA | TGCAGTGCTAGAGATATGAGGGCAGGGCTTGAAGCTTTCTTT | CSARDMRAGLEAFF
NA | TRBJ1-2 | TRBV20-1 | few | TGCAGTGCCCCCCCCGGGGCAAGAGGTGGCTACACCTTC | CSAPPGARGGYTF
NA | TRBJ1-4 | TRBV6-1 | NA | TGTGCCAGCAGTCTCGAATCGAGCCCGACAACTAATGAAAAACTGTTTTTT | CASSLESSPTTNEKLFF
NA | TRBJ1-1 | TRBV2 | NA | TGTGCCAGCAGTGAAGAGATAACGAACACTGAAGCTTTCTTT | CASSEEITNTEAFF
NA | TRBJ1-2 | TRBV7-9 | NA | TGTGCCAGCAGCTTAGGAGTCCCTCGTTATGGCTACACCTTC | CASSLGVPRYGYTF
NA | TRBJ1-1 | TRBV29-1 | NA | TGCAGCGACCTAGACAGGTTGGGGGAAGCTTTCTTT | CSDLDRLGEAFF
TRBD1 | TRBJ1-1 | TRBV2 | many | TGTGCCAGCAGTAAGGGACAGGGGGCCACTGAAGCTTTCTTT | CASSKGQGATEAFF
NA | TRBJ2-7 | TRBV5-1 | few | TGCGCCAGCAGCTCAGAACAGGGATGGTCCTACGAGCAGTACTTC | CASSSEQGWSYEQYF
TRBD1 | TRBJ1-1 | TRBV10-3 | many | TGTGCCATCAGTGAGTCACAGGGGATGAACACTGAAGCTTTCTTT | CAISESQGMNTEAFF
TRBD2 | TRBJ2-1 | TRBV18 | many | TGTGCCAGCTCGCCCTTAGGACTAGCGGGCAATGAGCAGTTCTTC | CASSPLGLAGNEQFF
NA | TRBJ2-3 | TRBV27 | few | TGTGCCAGCTCGGCATGGACTACAGATACGCAGTATTTT | CASSAWTTDTQYF
NA | TRBJ1-3 | TRBV5-1 | few | TGCGCCAGCAGCTTTGGTCGAGGGGCAGGAAACACCATATATTTT | CASSFGRGAGNTIYF
NA | TRBJ1-4 | TRBV20-1 | many | TGCAGTGCTAGAGATTTGAGGGGCGAAGCAACTAATGAAAAACTGTTTTTT | CSARDLRGEATNEKLFF
NA | TRBJ1-1 | TRBV10-2 | many | TGCGCCACCGTACTCCGCGGAGGCACTGAAGCTTTCTTT | CATVLRGGTEAFF
NA | TRBJ2-3 | TRBV6-1 | NA | TGTGCCAGCAGAGGAGAGGGCAGCACAGATACGCAGTATTTT | CASRGEGSTDTQYF
NA | TRBJ2-7 | TRBV15 | many | TGTGCCACCAGCAGAGGGGACGGCTCCTACGAGCAGTACTTC | CATSRGDGSYEQYF
NA | TRBJ2-3 | TRBV20-1 | NA | TGCAGTGCGGGAATAGGGCGGGGGACAGCGCAGTATTTT | CSAGIGRGTAQYF
NA | TRBJ2-1 | TRBV5-1 | NA | TGCGCCAGCCGCGAGGTATCCGATTCTGAGCAGTTCTTC | CASREVSDSEQFF
NA | TRBJ1-4 | TRBV11-2 | many | TGTGCCAGCAGCTTAGGGGGGCCCGCAAATGAAAAACTGTTTTTT | CASSLGGPANEKLFF
TRBD1 | TRBJ1-3 | TRBV2 | NA | TGTGCCACCCCCGGGACAGAAGGAAACACCATATATTTT | CATPGTEGNTIYF
NA | TRBJ2-7 | TRBV20-1 | NA | TGCAGTGCCCCTTCGGCAGGGGCGAGGTACGAGCAGTACTTC | CSAPSAGARYEQYF
NA | TRBJ2-2 | TRBV7-8 | NA | TGTGCCAGCAGCTTAGTCGGCCGGAGACTGAACACCGGGGAGCTGTTTTTT | CASSLVGRRLNTGELFF
NA | TRBJ1-1 | TRBV5-1 | NA | TGCGCCAGCAGCTTGGATCTCGGGAACACTGAAGCTTTCTTT | CASSLDLGNTEAFF
NA | TRBJ1-1 | TRBV12-3/TRBV12-4 | many | TGTGCCAGCAGCCCGGCGCATGGGAACACTGAAGCTTTCTTT | CASSPAHGNTEAFF
NA | TRBJ2-2 | TRBV5-1 | NA | TGCGCCAGCAGCTTGGACCCAGTGACCGGGGAGCTGTTTTTT | CASSLDPVTGELFF